The entry below gives a single T cell receptor beta chain sequence along with its context. The sample's treatment: preoperative locoregional IRX-2 cytokine immunotherapy. Patients received preoperative, locoregional IRX-2 cytokine immunotherapy in a phase Ib study. The sample originates from a study of preoperative IRX-2 immunotherapy in early breast cancer. The assay was immunoSEQ multiplex PCR, and TCRdb's table has in-frame clones only and misses some. The sample shows roughly 43,000 clones, about 95% of them seen only once. The CDR3 loop spans 16 amino acids. Germline V gene lookup returns CDR1 LNHDA and CDR2 SQIVND (reference sequence). Losses at the gene ends were 4 bases for V and 6 bases for J; bases not matched to a gene: 8.

Sequenced material: tumor tissue, taken after IRX-2 immunotherapy. The source is a human donor with breast cancer. The genes are TRBV19 and TRBJ2-3, with 12 bases lining up with TRBD2. For the CDR3, the DNA is TGTGCCAGTAGTACACTAGCGGGGGGTCCTCAGGATACGCAGTATTTT. This gives the protein CASSTLAGGPQDTQYF.